This entry features one T cell receptor (beta chain) sequence. V shed 2 bases, J shed 0 bases, and the junction held 3 bases outside the gene matches. This CDR3 comprises 16 residues. Germline V lookup: CDR1 SGHTA, CDR2 FQGNSA. In TCRdb, the RT-PCR reads were re-called with MiXCR into one record per CDR3 protein. The table has 500,000 or so distinct CDR3 sequences, approximately 15% seen once; the top ten hold less than 4%. This sample was taken from a study of response to subunit inactivated influenza vaccine. The V call is TRBV7-2, the J call TRBJ2-3; 9 positions match TRBD2. This receptor was taken from a man between 50 and 69 years old who received an inactivated influenza vaccine. The sequences come from CD4+ T cells sorted from PBMCs, collected about 24 months after vaccination. The CDR3 is CASSLRLAVSTDTQYF. In nucleotides, the CDR3 is TGTGCCAGCAGCTTAAGACTAGCGGTTAGCACAGATACGCAGTATTTT. Full variable domain (outside the CDR3, taken from reference TRBV7-2 and TRBJ2-3): GAGVSQSPSNKVTEKGKDVELRCDPISGHTALYWYRQSLGQGLEFLIYFQGNSAPDKSGLPSDRFSAERTGGSVSTLTIQRTQQEDSAVYLCASSLRLAVSTDTQYFGPGTRLTVL.